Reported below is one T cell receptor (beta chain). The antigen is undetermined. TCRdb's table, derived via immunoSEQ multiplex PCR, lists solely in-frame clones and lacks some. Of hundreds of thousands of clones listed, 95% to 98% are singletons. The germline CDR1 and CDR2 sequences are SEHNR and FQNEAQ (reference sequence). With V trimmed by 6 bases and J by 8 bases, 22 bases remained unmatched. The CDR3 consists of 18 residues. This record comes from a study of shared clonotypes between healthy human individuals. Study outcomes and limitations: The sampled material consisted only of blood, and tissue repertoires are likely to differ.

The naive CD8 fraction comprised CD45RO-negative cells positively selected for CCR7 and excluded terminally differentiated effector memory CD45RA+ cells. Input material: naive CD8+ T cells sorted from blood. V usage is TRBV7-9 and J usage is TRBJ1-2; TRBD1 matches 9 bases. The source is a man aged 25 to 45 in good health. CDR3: CASSRYQDRGQTDGGYTF. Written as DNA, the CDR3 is TGTGCCAGCAGTCGTTATCAGGACAGGGGCCAAACAGATGGAGGCTACACCTTC.